The entry below gives a single TCR beta chain sequence along with its context. The antigen remains unidentified. The data originate from a study of T cell responses to AZD1222 COVID-19 vaccine. Across the study: Second doses that came at about 4 or about 12 weeks were put together. Study findings and constraints: Samples come after the peak T cell response, not at day 14. Among those given AZD1222, only five to seven were seropositive at baseline.

TCRdb's table, derived via immunoSEQ multiplex PCR, lists solely in-frame clones and lacks some. The sample records about 55,000 clones, roughly 90% being singletons. Germline CDR1 reads SQVTM; CDR2 reads ANQGSEA. The V end was cut by 4 bases, the J end by 2 bases, with 13 bases between. The CDR3 runs 14 residues. V is TRBV29-1 and J is TRBJ2-3, with D possibly TRBD1 on 6 matching bases. The sequencing used peripheral blood, collected on day 0 of AZD1222 vaccination. This clonotype was obtained from an adult in good health. CDR3 sequence (DNA): TGCAGCGTTGGCAGGGGAGAACTCACAGATACGCAGTATTTT. It yields the protein CSVGRGELTDTQYF.